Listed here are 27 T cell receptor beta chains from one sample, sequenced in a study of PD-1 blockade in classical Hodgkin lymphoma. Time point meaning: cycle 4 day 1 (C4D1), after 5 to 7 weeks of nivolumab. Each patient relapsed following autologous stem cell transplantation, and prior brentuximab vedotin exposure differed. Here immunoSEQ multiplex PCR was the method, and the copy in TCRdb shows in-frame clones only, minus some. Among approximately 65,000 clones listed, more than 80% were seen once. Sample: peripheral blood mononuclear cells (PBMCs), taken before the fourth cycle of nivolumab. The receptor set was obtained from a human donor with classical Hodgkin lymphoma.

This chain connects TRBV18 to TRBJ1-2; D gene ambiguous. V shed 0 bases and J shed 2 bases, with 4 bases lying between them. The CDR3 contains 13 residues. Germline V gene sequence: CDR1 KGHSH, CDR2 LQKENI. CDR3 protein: CASSPPENYGYTF. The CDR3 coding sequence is TGTGCCAGCTCACCACCAGAGAACTATGGCTACACCTTC.

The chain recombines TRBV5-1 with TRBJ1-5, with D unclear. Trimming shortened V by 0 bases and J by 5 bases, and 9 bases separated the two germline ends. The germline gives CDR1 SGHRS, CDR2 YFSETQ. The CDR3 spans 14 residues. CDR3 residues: CASSLGQVDQPQHF. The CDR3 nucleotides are TGCGCCAGCAGCTTGGGACAAGTGGATCAGCCCCAGCATTTT. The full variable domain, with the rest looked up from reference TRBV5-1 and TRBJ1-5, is KAGVTQTPRYLIKTRGQQVTLSCSPISGHRSVSWYQQTPGQGLQFLFEYFSETQRNKGNFPGRFSGRQFSNSRSEMNVSTLELGDSALYLCASSLGQVDQPQHFGDGTRLSIL.

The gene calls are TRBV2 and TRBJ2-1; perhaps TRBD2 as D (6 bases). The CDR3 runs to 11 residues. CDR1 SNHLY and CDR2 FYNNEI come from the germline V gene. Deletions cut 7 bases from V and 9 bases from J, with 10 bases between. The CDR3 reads CASNMRGEQFF. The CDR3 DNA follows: TGTGCCAGCAACATGCGGGGTGAGCAGTTCTTC.

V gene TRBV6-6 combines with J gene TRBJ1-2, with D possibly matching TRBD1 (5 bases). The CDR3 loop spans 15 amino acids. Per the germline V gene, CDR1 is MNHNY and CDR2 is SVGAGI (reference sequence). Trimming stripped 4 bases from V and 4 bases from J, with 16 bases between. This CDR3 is CASSSRQWGIYGYTF. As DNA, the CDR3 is TGTGCCAGCAGTTCTCGACAGTGGGGGATCTATGGCTACACCTTC.

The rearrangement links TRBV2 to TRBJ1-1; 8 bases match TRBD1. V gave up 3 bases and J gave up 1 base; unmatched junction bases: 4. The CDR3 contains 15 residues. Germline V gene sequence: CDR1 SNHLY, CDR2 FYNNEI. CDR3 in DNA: TGTGCCAGCAGTGAGGGGGACAGGTCGAACACTGAAGCTTTCTTT. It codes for CASSEGDRSNTEAFF. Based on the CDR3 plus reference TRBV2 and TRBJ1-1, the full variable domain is EPEVTQTPSHQVTQMGQEVILRCVPISNHLYFYWYRQILGQKVEFLVSFYNNEISEKSEIFDDQFSVERPDGSNFTLKIRSTKLEDSAMYFCASSEGDRSNTEAFFGQGTRLTVV.

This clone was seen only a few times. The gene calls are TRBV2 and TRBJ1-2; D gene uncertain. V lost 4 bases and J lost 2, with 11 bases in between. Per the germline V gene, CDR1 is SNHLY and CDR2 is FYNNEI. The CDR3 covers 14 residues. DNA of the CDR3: TGTGCCAGCAGTGGCAGGCCAAGCAACTATGGCTACACCTTC. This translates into CASSGRPSNYGYTF.

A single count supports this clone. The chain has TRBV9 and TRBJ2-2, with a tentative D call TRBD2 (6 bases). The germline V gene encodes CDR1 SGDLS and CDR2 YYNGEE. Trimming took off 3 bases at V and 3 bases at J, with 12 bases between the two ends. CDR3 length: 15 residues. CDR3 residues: CASSAHAGYTGELFF. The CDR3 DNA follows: TGTGCCAGCAGCGCCCACGCGGGGTACACCGGGGAGCTGTTTTTT.

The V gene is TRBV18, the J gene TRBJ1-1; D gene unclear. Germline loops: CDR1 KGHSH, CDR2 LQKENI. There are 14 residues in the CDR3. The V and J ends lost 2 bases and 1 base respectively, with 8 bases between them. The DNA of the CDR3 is TGTGCCAGCTCACCAGGTTTGAGGAACACTGAAGCTTTCTTT. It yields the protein CASSPGLRNTEAFF.

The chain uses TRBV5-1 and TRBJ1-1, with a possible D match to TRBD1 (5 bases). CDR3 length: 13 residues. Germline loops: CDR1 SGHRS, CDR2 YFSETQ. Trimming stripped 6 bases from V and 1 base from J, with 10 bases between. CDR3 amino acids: CASTPQENTEAFF. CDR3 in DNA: TGCGCCAGCACCCCACAGGAGAACACTGAAGCTTTCTTT.

CDR3 in DNA: TGTGCCAGCAGTGCTACCGGGACTAGCGGGGGGGCCCTTCGCAATGAGCAGTTCTTC. Translation gives CASSATGTSGGALRNEQFF. The chain recombines TRBV6-1 with TRBJ2-1; 16 positions agree with TRBD2. CDR1 is MNHNS, CDR2 SASEGT, per germline. J gave up 6 bases and V 4 bases, and 12 bases lay outside the gene matches. There are 19 residues in the CDR3.

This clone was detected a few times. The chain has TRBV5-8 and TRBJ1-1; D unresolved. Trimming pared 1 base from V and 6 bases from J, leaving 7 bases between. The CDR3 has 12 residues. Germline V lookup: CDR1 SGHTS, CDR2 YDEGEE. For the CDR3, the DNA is TGTGCCAGCAGCTTGTATCTCGCTGAAGCTTTCTTT. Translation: CASSLYLAEAFF.

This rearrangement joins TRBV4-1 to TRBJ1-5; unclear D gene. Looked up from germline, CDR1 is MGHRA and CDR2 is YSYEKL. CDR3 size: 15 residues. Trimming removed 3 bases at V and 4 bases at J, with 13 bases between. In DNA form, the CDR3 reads TGCGCCAGCAGCCAGGCAGGACGGGATAATCAGCCCCAGCATTTT. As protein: CASSQAGRDNQPQHF.

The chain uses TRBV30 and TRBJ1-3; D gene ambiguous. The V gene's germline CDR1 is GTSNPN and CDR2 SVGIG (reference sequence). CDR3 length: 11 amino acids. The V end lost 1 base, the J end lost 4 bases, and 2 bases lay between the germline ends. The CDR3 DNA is TGTGCCTGGAGTGGGGGAAACACCATATATTTT. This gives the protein CAWSGGNTIYF.

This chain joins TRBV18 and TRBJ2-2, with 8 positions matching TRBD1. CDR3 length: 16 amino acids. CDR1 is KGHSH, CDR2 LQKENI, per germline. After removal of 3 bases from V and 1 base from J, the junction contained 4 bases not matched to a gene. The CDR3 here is CASSPSGTGNTGELFF. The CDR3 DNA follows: TGTGCCAGCTCACCGTCCGGGACAGGGAACACCGGGGAGCTGTTTTTT. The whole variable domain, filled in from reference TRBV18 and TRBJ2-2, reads NAGVMQNPRHLVRRRGQEARLRCSPMKGHSHVYWYRQLPEEGLKFMVYLQKENIIDESGMPKERFSAEFPKEGPSILRIQQVVRGDSAAYFCASSPSGTGNTGELFFGEGSRLTVL.

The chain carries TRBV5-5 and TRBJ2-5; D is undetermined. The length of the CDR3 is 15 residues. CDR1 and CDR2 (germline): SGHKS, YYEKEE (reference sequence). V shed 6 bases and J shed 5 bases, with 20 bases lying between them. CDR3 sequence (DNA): TGTGCCAGCACCCCCTCCCCGACAATGCTGGAGACCCAGTACTTC. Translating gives CASTPSPTMLETQYF.

The CDR3 bases are TGTGCCAGCAGAATCGCAGGGGAGCGGAATCAGCCCCAGCATTTT. It codes for CASRIAGERNQPQHF. This chain joins TRBV6-6 and TRBJ1-5, with a possible D match to TRBD1 (6 bases). The germline V gene has CDR1 MNHNY and CDR2 SVGAGI (reference sequence). Between the trimmed V and J ends, which lost 6 bases and 4 bases, there was a span of 16 bases. The CDR3 length is 15 residues.

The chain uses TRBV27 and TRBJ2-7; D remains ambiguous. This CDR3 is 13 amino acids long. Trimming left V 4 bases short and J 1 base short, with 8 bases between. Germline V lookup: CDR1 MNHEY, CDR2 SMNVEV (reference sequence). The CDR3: CASSYGPSYEQYF. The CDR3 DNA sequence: TGTGCCAGCAGTTATGGGCCATCCTACGAGCAGTACTTC.

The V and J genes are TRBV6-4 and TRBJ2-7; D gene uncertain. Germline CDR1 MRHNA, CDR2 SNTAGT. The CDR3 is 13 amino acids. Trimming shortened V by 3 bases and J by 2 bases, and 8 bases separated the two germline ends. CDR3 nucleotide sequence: TGTGCCAGCAGTGAAATGGAGACCTACGAGCAGTACTTC. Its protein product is CASSEMETYEQYF.

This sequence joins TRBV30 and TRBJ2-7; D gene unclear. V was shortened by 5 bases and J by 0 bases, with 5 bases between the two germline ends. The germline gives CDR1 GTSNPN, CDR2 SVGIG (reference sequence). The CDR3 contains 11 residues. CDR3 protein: CAWDNSYEQYF. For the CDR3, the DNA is TGTGCCTGGGACAACTCCTACGAGCAGTACTTC.

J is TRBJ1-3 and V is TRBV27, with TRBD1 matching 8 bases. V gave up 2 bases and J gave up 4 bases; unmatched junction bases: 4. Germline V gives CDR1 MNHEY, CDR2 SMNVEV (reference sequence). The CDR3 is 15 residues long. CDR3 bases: TGTGCCAGCAGTTTAGGGACAGGCAAAGGAAACACCATATATTTT. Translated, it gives CASSLGTGKGNTIYF.

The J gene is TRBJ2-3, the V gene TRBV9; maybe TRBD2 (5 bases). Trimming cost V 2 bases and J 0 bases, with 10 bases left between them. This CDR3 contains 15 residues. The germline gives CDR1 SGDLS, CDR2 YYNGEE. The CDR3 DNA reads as TGTGCCAGCAGCGTGAGCGGCCTTAGCACAGATACGCAGTATTTT. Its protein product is CASSVSGLSTDTQYF. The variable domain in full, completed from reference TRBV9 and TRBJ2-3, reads DSGVTQTPKHLITATGQRVTLRCSPRSGDLSVYWYQQSLDQGLQFLIQYYNGEERAKGNILERFSAQQFPDLHSELNLSSLELGDSALYFCASSVSGLSTDTQYFGPGTRLTVL.

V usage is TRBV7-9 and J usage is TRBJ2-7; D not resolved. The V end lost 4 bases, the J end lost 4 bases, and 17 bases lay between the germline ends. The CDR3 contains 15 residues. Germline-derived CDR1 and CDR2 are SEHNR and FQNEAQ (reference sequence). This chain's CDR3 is CASSSERTLKYEQYF. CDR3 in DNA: TGTGCCAGCAGCTCGGAACGGACCCTAAAGTACGAGCAGTACTTC.

The DNA of the CDR3 is TGTGCCTGGAGTCCCCCTCACAGTATTGAAGAGACCCAGTACTTC. Its translation is CAWSPPHSIEETQYF. The V call is TRBV30, the J call TRBJ2-5; D gene uncertain. The CDR3 is 15 residues long. V was clipped by 2 bases and J by 3 bases, with 16 bases between them. Per germline, CDR1 GTSNPN and CDR2 SVGIG (reference sequence).

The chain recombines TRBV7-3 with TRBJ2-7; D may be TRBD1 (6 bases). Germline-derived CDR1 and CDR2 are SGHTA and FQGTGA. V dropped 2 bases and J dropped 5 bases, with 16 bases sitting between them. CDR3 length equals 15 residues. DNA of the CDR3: TGTGCCAGCAGCTTAGGAGCCAGGGGACACGACGAGCAGTACTTC. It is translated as CASSLGARGHDEQYF.

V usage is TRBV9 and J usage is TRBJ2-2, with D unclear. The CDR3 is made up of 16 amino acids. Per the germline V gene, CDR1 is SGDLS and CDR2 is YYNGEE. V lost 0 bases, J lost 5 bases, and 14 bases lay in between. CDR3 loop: CASSVGVSFETGELFF. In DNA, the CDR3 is TGTGCCAGCAGCGTAGGCGTATCATTTGAGACCGGGGAGCTGTTTTTT. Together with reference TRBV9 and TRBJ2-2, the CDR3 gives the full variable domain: DSGVTQTPKHLITATGQRVTLRCSPRSGDLSVYWYQQSLDQGLQFLIQYYNGEERAKGNILERFSAQQFPDLHSELNLSSLELGDSALYFCASSVGVSFETGELFFGEGSRLTVL.

CDR3: CASSFPSNPNYNEQFF. The CDR3 DNA reads TGTGCCAGCAGCTTTCCGTCTAACCCCAACTACAATGAGCAGTTCTTC. The chain recombines TRBV5-4 with TRBJ2-1; D gene ambiguous. Trimming took off 2 bases at V and 3 bases at J, with 15 bases between the two ends. The length of the CDR3 is 16 residues. Germline CDR1 is SGHNT and CDR2 is YYREEE (reference sequence). The full variable domain, in which reference TRBV5-4 and TRBJ2-1 provide the parts outside the CDR3, is ETGVTQSPTHLIKTRGQQVTLRCSSQSGHNTVSWYQQALGQGPQFIFQYYREEENGRGNFPPRFSGLQFPNYSSELNVNALELDDSALYLCASSFPSNPNYNEQFFGPGTRLTVL.

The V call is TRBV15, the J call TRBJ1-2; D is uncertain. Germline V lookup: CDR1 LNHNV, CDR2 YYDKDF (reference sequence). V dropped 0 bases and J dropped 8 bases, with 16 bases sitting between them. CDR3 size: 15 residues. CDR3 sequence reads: CATSRDNRWPGGYTF. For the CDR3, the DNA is TGTGCCACCAGCAGAGATAATAGGTGGCCCGGCGGCTACACCTTC.